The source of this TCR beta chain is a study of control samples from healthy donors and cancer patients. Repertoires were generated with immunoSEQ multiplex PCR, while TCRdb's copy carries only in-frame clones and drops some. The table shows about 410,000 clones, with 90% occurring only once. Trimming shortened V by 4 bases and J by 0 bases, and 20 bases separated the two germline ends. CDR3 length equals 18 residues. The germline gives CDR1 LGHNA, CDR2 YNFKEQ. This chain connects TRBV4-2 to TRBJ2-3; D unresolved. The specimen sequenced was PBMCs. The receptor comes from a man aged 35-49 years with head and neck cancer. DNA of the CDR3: TGTGCCAGCAGCCTTGGAGCCCCCCTAGATGGGAGCACAGATACGCAGTATTTT. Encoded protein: CASSLGAPLDGSTDTQYF.